This T cell receptor (beta chain) was profiled in a study of T cell repertoires in cytomegalovirus infection. About the study: Public TCR beta signatures indicated both CMV infection and matching HLA type.

The CDR3 has 14 residues. The V gene's germline CDR1 is DFQATT and CDR2 SNEGSKA (reference sequence). V lost 6 bases and J 1 base, leaving 14 bases between the germline ends. One entry per CDR3 protein, called by TCRdb with MiXCR from the reads. The data contain roughly 500,000 distinct CDR3 sequences, 33% of them singletons. On this clonotype itself: The antigen remains unidentified.

Overall study findings and caveats: There were HLA-C-restricted CMV-specific TCR beta clonotypes dominating the ex vivo response.

This TCR derives from a human donor in good health (CMV status not recorded). Some clones in this sample may be carry-over from other donors' samples. V is TRBV20-1 and J is TRBJ2-3, with D possibly being TRBD2 (5 bases). The sample in question was cultured PBMCs, obtained from culture after CMV antigen stimulation. The CDR3 is CSALRGDGTDTQYF. The CDR3 DNA follows: TGCAGTGCCCTCCGGGGAGACGGCACAGATACGCAGTATTTT.